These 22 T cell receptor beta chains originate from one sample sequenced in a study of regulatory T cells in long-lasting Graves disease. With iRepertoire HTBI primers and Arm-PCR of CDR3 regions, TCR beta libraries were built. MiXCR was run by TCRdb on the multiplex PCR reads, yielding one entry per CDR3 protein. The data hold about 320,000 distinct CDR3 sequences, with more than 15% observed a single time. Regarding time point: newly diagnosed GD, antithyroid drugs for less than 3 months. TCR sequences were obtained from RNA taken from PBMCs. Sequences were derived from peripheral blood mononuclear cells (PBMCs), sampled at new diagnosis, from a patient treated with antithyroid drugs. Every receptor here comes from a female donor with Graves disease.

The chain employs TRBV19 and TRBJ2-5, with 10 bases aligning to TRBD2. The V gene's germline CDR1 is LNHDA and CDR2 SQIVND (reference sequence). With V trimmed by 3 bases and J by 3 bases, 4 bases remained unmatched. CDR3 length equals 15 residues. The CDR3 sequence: CASSISLAGEETQYF. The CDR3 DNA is TGTGCCAGTAGTATCTCCCTAGCGGGGGAAGAGACCCAGTACTTC. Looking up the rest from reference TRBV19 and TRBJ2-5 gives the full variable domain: DGGITQSPKYLFRKEGQNVTLSCEQNLNHDAMYWYRQDPGQGLRLIYYSQIVNDFQKGDIAEGYSVSREKKESFPLTVTSAQKNPTAFYLCASSISLAGEETQYFGPGTRLLVL.

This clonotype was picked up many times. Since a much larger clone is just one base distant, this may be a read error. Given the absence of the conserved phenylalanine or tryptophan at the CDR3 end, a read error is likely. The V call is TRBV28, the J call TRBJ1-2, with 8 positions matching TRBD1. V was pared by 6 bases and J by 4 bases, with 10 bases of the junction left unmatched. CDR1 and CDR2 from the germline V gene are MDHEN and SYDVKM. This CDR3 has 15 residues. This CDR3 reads CASRPGQAGTYGYTS. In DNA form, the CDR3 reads TGTGCCAGCAGGCCGGGACAGGCGGGGACCTATGGCTACACCTCC.

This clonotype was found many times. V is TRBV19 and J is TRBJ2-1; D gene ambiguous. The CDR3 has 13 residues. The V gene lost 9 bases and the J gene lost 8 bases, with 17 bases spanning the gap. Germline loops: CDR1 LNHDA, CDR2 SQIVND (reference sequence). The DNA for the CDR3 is TGTGCCAGCAGAAATCGAAGCAACGATGAGCAGTTCTTC. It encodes CASRNRSNDEQFF.

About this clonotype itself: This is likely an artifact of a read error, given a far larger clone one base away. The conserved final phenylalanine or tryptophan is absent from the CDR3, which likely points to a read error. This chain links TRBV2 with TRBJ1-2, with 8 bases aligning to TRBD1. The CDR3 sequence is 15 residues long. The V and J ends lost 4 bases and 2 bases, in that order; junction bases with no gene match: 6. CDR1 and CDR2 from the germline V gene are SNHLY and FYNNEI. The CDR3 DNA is TGTGCCAGCAGTGGTGACCGGGACAGGAACTATGGCTACACCCTC. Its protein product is CASSGDRDRNYGYTL.

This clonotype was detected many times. CDR3 DNA sequence: TGTGCCAGCAGGATAGGCCATATCTATAATTCACCCCTCCACTTT. Protein: CASRIGHIYNSPLHF. The chain recombines TRBV27 with TRBJ1-6; D remains unclear. The V end lost 6 bases, the J end lost 3 bases, and 12 bases lay between the germline ends. CDR1 is MNHEY and CDR2 is SMNVEV in the germline V gene (reference sequence). CDR3 length equals 15 residues.

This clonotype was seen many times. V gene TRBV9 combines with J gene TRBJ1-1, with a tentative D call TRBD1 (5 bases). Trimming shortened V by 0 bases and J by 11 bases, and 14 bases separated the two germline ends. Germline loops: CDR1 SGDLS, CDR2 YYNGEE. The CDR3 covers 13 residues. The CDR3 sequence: CASSVAGTAGAFF. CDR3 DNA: TGTGCCAGCAGCGTAGCTGGCACGGCAGGGGCTTTCTTT.

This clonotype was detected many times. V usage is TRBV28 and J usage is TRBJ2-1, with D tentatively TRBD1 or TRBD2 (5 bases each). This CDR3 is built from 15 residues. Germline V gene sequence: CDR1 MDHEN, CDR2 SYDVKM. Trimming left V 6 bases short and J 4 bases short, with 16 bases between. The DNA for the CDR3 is TGTGCCAGCAGCCCCGGGACCCCCCTGTACAATGAGCAGTTCTTC. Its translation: CASSPGTPLYNEQFF.

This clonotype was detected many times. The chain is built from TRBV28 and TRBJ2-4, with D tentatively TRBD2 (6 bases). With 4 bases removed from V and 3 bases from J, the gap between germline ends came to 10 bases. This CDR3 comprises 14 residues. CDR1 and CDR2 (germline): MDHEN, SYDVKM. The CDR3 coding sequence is TGTGCCAGCAGTTCTCGGCGGGGCAAAAACATTCAGTACTTC. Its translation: CASSSRRGKNIQYF.

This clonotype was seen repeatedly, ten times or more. The CDR3 DNA follows: TGTGCCTCGACAGGAGGTATGAACACTGAAGCTTTCTTT. This encodes CASTGGMNTEAFF. This chain connects TRBV30 to TRBJ1-1; possibly TRBD1 for D (6 bases). Per the germline V gene, CDR1 is GTSNPN and CDR2 is SVGIG (reference sequence). CDR3 length: 13 amino acids. V was cut by 7 bases and J by 0 bases, with 12 bases left in between. Based on the CDR3 plus reference TRBV30 and TRBJ1-1, the full variable domain is SQTIHQWPATLVQPVGSPLSLECTVEGTSNPNLYWYRQAAGRGLQLLFYSVGIGQISSEVPQNLSASRPQDRQFILSSKKLLLSDSGFYLCASTGGMNTEAFFGQGTRLTVV.

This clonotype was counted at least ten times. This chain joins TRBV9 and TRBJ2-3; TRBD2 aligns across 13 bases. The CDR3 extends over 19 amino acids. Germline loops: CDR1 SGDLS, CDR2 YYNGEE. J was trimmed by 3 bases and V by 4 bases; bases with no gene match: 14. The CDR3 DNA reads TGTGCCAGCAGCCTGGGACTAGCGGGAAGGGCACACGTGACAGATACGCAGTATTTT. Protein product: CASSLGLAGRAHVTDTQYF.

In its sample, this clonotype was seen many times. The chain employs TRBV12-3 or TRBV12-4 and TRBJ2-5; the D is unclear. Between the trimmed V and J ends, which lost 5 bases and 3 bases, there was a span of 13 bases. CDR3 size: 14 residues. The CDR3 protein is CASSARRVKETQYF. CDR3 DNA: TGTGCCAGCAGTGCCAGACGCGTAAAAGAGACCCAGTACTTC.

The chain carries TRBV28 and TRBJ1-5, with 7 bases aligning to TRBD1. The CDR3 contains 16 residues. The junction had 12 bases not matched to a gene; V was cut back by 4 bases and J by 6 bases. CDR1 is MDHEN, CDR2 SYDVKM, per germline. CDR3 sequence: CASSSGTTGRGQPQHF. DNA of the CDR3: TGTGCCAGCAGTTCAGGCACGACAGGGCGAGGTCAGCCCCAGCATTTT.

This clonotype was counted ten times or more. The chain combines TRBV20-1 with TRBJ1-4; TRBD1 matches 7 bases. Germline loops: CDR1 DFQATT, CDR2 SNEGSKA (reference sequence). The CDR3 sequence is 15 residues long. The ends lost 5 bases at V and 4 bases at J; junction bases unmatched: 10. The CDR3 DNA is TGCAGTGCTGCAAGTGAGGGGGCCGTTAATGAAAAACTGTTTTTT. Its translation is CSAASEGAVNEKLFF.

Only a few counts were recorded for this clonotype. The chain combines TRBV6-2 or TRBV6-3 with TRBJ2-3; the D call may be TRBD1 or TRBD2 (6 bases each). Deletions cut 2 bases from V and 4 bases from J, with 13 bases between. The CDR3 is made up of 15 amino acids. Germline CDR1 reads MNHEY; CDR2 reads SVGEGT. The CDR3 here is CASSYKGGRSDTQYF. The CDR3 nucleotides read TGTGCCAGCAGTTACAAGGGGGGTAGGTCAGATACGCAGTATTTT.

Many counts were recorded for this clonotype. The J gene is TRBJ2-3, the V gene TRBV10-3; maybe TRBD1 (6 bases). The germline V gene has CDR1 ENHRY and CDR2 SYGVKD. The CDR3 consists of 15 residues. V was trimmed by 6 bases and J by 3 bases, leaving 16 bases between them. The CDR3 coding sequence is TGTGCCATCAGCGCGTCGGGACACAGTACAGATACGCAGTATTTT. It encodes CAISASGHSTDTQYF.

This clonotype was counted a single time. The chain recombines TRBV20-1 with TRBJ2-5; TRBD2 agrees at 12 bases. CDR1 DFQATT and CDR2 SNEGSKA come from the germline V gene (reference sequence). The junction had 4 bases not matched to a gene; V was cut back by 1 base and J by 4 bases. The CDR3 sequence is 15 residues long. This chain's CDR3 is CSARVLGLAGETQYF. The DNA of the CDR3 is TGCAGTGCTAGAGTTTTGGGACTAGCGGGAGAGACCCAGTACTTC.

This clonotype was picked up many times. The CDR3 region has the DNA TGCGCCAGCAGCTTACCTAGCGGACGGTACAATGAGCAGTTCTTC. The encoded protein is CASSLPSGRYNEQFF. J is TRBJ2-1 and V is TRBV5-1; 7 bases match TRBD2. Trimming removed 2 bases from V and 4 bases from J; junction bases left unmatched: 6. Germline CDR1 is SGHRS and CDR2 is YFSETQ. The CDR3 spans 15 residues.

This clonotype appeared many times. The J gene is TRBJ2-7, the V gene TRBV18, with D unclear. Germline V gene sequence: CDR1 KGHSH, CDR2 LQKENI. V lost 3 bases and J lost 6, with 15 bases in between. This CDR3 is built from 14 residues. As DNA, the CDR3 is TGTGCCAGCTCACCGAAGGTAGGGCACGGCGAGCAGTACTTC. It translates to CASSPKVGHGEQYF.

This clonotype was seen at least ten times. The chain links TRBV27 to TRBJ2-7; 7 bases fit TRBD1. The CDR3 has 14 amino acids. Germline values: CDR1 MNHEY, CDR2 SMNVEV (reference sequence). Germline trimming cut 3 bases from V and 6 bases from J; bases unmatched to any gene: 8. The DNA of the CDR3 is TGTGCCAGCAGTTTGTCCAGGGGGTTCTCCGAGCAGTACTTC. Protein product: CASSLSRGFSEQYF.

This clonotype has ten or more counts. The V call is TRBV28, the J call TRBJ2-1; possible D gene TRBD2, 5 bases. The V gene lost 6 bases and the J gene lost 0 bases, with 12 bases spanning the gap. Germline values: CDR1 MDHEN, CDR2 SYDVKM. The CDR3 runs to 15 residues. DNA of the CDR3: TGTGCCAGCAGGTCTAGCCTTAGCTCCTACAATGAGCAGTTCTTC. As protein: CASRSSLSSYNEQFF.

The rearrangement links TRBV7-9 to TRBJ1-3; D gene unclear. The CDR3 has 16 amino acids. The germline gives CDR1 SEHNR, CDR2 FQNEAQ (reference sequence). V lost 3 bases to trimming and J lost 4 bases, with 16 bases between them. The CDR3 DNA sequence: TGTGCCAGCAGCTTGGAAGCGATGATCGACGGAAACACCATATATTTT. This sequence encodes CASSLEAMIDGNTIYF.

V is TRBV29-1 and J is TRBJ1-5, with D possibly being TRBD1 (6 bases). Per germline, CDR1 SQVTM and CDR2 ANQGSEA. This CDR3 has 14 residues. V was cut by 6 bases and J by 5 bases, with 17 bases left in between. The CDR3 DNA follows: TGCAGCGTAAGGGGGGGGGGTAGTGATCAGCCCCAGCATTTT. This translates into CSVRGGGSDQPQHF.